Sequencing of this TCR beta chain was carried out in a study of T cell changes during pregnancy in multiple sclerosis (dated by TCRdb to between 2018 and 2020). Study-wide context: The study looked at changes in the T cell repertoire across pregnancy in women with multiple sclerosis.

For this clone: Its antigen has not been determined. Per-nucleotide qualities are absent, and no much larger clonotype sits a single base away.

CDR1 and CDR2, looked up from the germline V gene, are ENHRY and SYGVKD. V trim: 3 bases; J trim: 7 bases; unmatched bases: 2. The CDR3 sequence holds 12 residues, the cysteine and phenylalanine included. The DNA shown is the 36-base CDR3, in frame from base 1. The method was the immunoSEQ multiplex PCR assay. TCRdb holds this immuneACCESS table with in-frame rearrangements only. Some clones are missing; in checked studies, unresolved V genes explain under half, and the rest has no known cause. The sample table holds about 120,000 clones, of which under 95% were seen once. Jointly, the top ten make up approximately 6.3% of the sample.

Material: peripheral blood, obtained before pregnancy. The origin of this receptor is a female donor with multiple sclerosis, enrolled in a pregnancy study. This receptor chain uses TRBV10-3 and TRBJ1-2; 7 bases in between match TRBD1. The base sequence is TGTGCCATCAGTGACGCAGGGGGTGGCTACACCTTC. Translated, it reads CAISDAGGGYTF.